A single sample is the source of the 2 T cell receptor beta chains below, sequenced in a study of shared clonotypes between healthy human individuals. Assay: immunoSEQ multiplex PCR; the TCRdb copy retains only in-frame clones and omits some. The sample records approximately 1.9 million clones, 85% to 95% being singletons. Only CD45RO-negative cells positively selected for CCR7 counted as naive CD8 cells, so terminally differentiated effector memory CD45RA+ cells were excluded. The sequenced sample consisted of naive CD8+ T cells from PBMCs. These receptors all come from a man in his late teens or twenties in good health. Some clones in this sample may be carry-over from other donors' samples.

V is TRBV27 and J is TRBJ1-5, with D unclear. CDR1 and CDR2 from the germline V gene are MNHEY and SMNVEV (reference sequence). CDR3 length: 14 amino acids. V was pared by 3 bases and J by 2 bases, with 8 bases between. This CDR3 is CASSLVWGNQPQHF. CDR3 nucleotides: TGTGCCAGCAGTTTGGTGTGGGGCAATCAGCCCCAGCATTTT.

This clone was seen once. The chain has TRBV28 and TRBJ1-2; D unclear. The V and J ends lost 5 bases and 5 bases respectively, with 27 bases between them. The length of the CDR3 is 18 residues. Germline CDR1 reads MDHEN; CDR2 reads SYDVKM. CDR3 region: CASSPTVVLVIWQYGYTF. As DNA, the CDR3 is TGTGCCAGCAGTCCCACCGTGGTTCTGGTTATATGGCAATATGGCTACACCTTC.